The 27 T cell receptor beta chains presented below share a single source sample, sequenced in a study of blood T cell repertoires in COVID-19. Libraries were prepared by immunoSEQ multiplex PCR; TCRdb keeps only in-frame clonotypes and omits some of them. This table has nearly 250,000 clones, more than 75% appearing once. What was sequenced was peripheral blood. These receptors were collected from a woman in her fifties or sixties who had recovered from COVID-19.

The genes are TRBV27 and TRBJ2-7; D ambiguous. Germline V CDR1 and CDR2: MNHEY, SMNVEV (reference sequence). Deletions cut 0 bases from V and 3 bases from J, with 6 bases between. The CDR3 consists of 13 residues. As DNA, the CDR3 is TGTGCCAGCAGTTTATCGGCAAGCTACGAGCAGTACTTC. Encoded protein: CASSLSASYEQYF.

This chain joins TRBV7-6 and TRBJ2-7, with 7 bases fitting TRBD1. J gave up 6 bases and V 5 bases, and 13 bases lay outside the gene matches. The germline V gene encodes CDR1 SGHVS and CDR2 FNYEAQ. The CDR3 contains 15 residues. CDR3 region: CASSTRQGVRVEQYF. The CDR3 DNA reads TGTGCCAGCAGCACAAGACAGGGAGTTAGGGTCGAGCAGTACTTC.

The V and J genes are TRBV28 and TRBJ1-2; D unresolved. The V gene lost 3 bases and the J gene lost 2 bases, with 7 bases spanning the gap. The CDR3 loop spans 13 amino acids. Germline V lookup: CDR1 MDHEN, CDR2 SYDVKM. CDR3 DNA: TGTGCCAGCAGTTTTAACAACAACTATGGCTACACCTTC. It encodes CASSFNNNYGYTF.

The chain joins TRBV7-2 to TRBJ1-2, with D unclear. V was cut by 7 bases and J by 3 bases, with 15 bases left in between. CDR3 size: 14 residues. The germline V gene encodes CDR1 SGHTA and CDR2 FQGNSA. CDR3 protein: CASTPLDSDYGYTF. For the CDR3, the DNA is TGTGCCAGCACCCCCCTGGACTCGGACTATGGCTACACCTTC.

This rearrangement joins TRBV6-5 to TRBJ1-2, with TRBD1 identical over 7 bases. V lost 6 bases to trimming and J lost 4 bases; unmatched junction nucleotides: 5. From germline, CDR1 is MNHEY and CDR2 SVGAGI. The CDR3 consists of 13 residues. The CDR3, as DNA: TGTGCCAGCAGCGACAGGGTTGGCTATGGCTACACCTTC. Protein sequence: CASSDRVGYGYTF.

This clone was counted a single time. J is TRBJ2-1 and V is TRBV5-4, with TRBD1 matching over 7 bases. V was clipped by 4 bases and J by 7 bases; unmatched bases: 14. This CDR3 contains 16 residues. Germline CDR1 SGHNT, CDR2 YYREEE (reference sequence). CDR3 sequence: CASSPGTVARSNEQFF. In DNA, the CDR3 is TGTGCCAGCAGCCCTGGGACAGTTGCTCGATCAAATGAGCAGTTCTTC.

CDR3 bases: TGTGCCAGCAGCTTGGACAGGGGGCTATCAGATACGCAGTATTTT. Protein product: CASSLDRGLSDTQYF. The chain recombines TRBV5-5 with TRBJ2-3; 9 positions match TRBD1. The germline CDR1 and CDR2 sequences are SGHKS and YYEKEE (reference sequence). This CDR3 region has 15 residues. V was pared by 0 bases and J by 4 bases, with 3 bases of the junction left unmatched.

The chain couples TRBV7-9 to TRBJ2-5, with D perhaps TRBD2 (5 bases). Trimming shortened V by 1 base and J by 4 bases, and 10 bases separated the two germline ends. CDR3 length equals 14 residues. Germline assignment: CDR1 SEHNR and CDR2 FQNEAQ (reference sequence). The CDR3: CASSLGLAGETQYF. The CDR3 coding sequence is TGTGCCAGCAGCTTAGGGCTAGCTGGAGAGACCCAGTACTTC. Using reference TRBV7-9 and TRBJ2-5 for the parts outside the CDR3, the full variable domain is DTGVSQNPRHKITKRGQNVTFRCDPISEHNRLYWYRQTLGQGPEFLTYFQNEAQLEKSRLLSDRFSAERPKGSFSTLEIQRTEQGDSAMYLCASSLGLAGETQYFGPGTRLLVL.

This clone showed up just once. The V and J genes are TRBV28 and TRBJ2-2, with a tentative D call TRBD1 (8 bases). CDR3 length equals 13 residues. The V end was cut by 7 bases, the J end by 6 bases, with 12 bases between. The germline CDR1 and CDR2 sequences are MDHEN and SYDVKM. The CDR3 sequence: CASNRGGPGELFF. The CDR3 nucleotides are TGTGCCAGCAACAGGGGGGGGCCCGGGGAGCTGTTTTTT.

The chain carries TRBV28 and TRBJ2-3, with D maybe TRBD1 (6 bases). Germline CDR1 and CDR2: MDHEN and SYDVKM. The CDR3 is made up of 15 amino acids. Trimming removed 9 bases from V and 1 base from J, with 17 bases in between. The CDR3 nucleotides read TGTGCCAGTTTCTACGGGTCAGGGGGCACAGATACGCAGTATTTT. Translating gives CASFYGSGGTDTQYF.

This sequence joins TRBV5-1 and TRBJ1-3; maybe TRBD1 (6 bases). CDR1 SGHRS and CDR2 YFSETQ come from the germline V gene. Trimming left V 0 bases short and J 3 bases short, with 10 bases between. The CDR3 has 15 amino acids. The CDR3 loop is CASSLDAGDGNTIYF. The CDR3 coding sequence is TGCGCCAGCAGCTTGGACGCAGGGGATGGAAACACCATATATTTT.

CDR3 residues: CAIAPGTGATEAFF. CDR3 sequence (DNA): TGTGCCATCGCCCCCGGGACAGGGGCCACTGAAGCTTTCTTT. This chain connects TRBV10-3 to TRBJ1-1; 10 positions match TRBD1. Unmatched junction bases numbered 7, after V lost 8 bases and J lost 4 bases. Germline V lookup: CDR1 ENHRY, CDR2 SYGVKD. CDR3 size: 14 residues.

The chain employs TRBV4-2 and TRBJ2-7; perhaps TRBD2 as D (6 bases). The V gene's germline CDR1 is LGHNA and CDR2 YNFKEQ. The V end lost 6 bases, the J end lost 0 bases, and 15 bases lay between the germline ends. This CDR3 is built from 15 residues. This chain's CDR3 is CASSRARGDSYEQYF. The DNA of the CDR3 is TGTGCCAGCAGTAGGGCGCGGGGAGACTCCTACGAGCAGTACTTC.

This clone was observed a handful of times. The CDR3 DNA follows: TGTGCCATCAGTGACAGAGGGATCCGTAGCAATCAGCCCCAGCATTTT. It encodes CAISDRGIRSNQPQHF. The V gene is TRBV10-3, the J gene TRBJ1-5; no reliable D call. Germline V gene lookup returns CDR1 ENHRY and CDR2 SYGVKD. The CDR3 is made up of 16 amino acids. With 3 bases removed from V and 0 bases from J, the gap between germline ends came to 12 bases.

The gene calls are TRBV5-1 and TRBJ2-7; 8 positions agree with TRBD1. The CDR3 totals 16 residues. Per germline, CDR1 SGHRS and CDR2 YFSETQ. Trimming took 2 bases from V and 2 from J; bases not matched to a gene: 9. CDR3 sequence reads: CASSLVEGQEPYEQYF. The CDR3 DNA reads as TGCGCCAGCAGCTTAGTAGAGGGACAGGAGCCCTACGAGCAGTACTTC.

This sequence joins TRBV19 and TRBJ1-1; 8 bases agree with TRBD1. The CDR3 length is 12 residues. Germline V gives CDR1 LNHDA, CDR2 SQIVND (reference sequence). Trimming at V came to 8 bases and at J to 5 bases, leaving 4 bases not matched to a gene. The CDR3 DNA reads as TGTGCCAGTGGTACAGGGGGGACTGAAGCTTTCTTT. Its translation: CASGTGGTEAFF.

The chain is built from TRBV5-1 and TRBJ2-3, with D uncertain. Per germline, CDR1 SGHRS and CDR2 YFSETQ. The CDR3 loop spans 11 amino acids. Trimming took off 2 bases at V and 5 bases at J, with 3 bases between the two ends. This CDR3 reads CASSFKDTQYF. CDR3 nucleotides: TGCGCCAGCAGCTTTAAAGATACGCAGTATTTT.

The chain joins TRBV5-4 to TRBJ2-1; 12 bases are shared with TRBD1. The CDR3 loop spans 15 amino acids. The V segment lost 2 bases and the J segment 8 bases; nucleotides outside the gene matches: 5. Germline values: CDR1 SGHNT, CDR2 YYREEE (reference sequence). The CDR3 region is CASSLWDRGQDEQFF. CDR3 DNA sequence: TGTGCCAGCAGCTTATGGGACAGGGGGCAGGATGAGCAGTTCTTC.

This sequence joins TRBV5-4 and TRBJ1-1; D is possibly TRBD1 (6 bases). Trimming cost V 0 bases and J 4 bases, with 13 bases left between them. CDR1 and CDR2 (germline): SGHNT, YYREEE (reference sequence). CDR3 length equals 15 residues. The CDR3 nucleotides are TGTGCCAGCAGCTTGGCCCACGGACAGTCCACTGAAGCTTTCTTT. It translates to CASSLAHGQSTEAFF. The full variable domain, in which reference TRBV5-4 and TRBJ1-1 provide the parts outside the CDR3, is ETGVTQSPTHLIKTRGQQVTLRCSSQSGHNTVSWYQQALGQGPQFIFQYYREEENGRGNFPPRFSGLQFPNYSSELNVNALELDDSALYLCASSLAHGQSTEAFFGQGTRLTVV.

This chain joins TRBV7-3 and TRBJ2-7; a possible D gene is TRBD2 (6 bases). Germline-derived CDR1 and CDR2 are SGHTA and FQGTGA. This CDR3 spans 14 amino acids. V lost 2 bases to trimming and J lost 5 bases, with 13 bases between them. CDR3 DNA sequence: TGTGCCAGCAGCTTAGGGAGGCCTCCCGACGAGCAGTACTTC. As protein: CASSLGRPPDEQYF.

CDR3 in amino acids: CASSESGGPPYNEQFF. For the CDR3, the DNA is TGTGCCAGCAGCGAGAGCGGGGGCCCACCCTACAATGAGCAGTTCTTC. The rearrangement uses TRBV7-2 and TRBJ2-1; 8 bases are a match to TRBD2. The CDR3 runs 16 residues. V shed 5 bases, J shed 2 bases, and the junction held 8 bases outside the gene matches. Germline-derived CDR1 and CDR2 are SGHTA and FQGNSA.

The gene calls are TRBV20-1 and TRBJ2-1; a possible D gene is TRBD2 (5 bases). CDR1 and CDR2 from the germline V gene are DFQATT and SNEGSKA (reference sequence). Trimming stripped 3 bases from V and 7 bases from J, with 22 bases between. CDR3 length equals 16 residues. Here the CDR3 reads CSASPEGRRMRNEQFF. For the CDR3, the DNA is TGCAGTGCTAGTCCTGAGGGCCGTCGGATGAGGAATGAGCAGTTCTTC.

The V call is TRBV7-8, the J call TRBJ1-2; D is unresolved. The CDR3 is 14 residues long. Trimming removed 0 bases at V and 2 bases at J, with 7 bases between. The V gene's germline CDR1 is SGHVS and CDR2 FQNEAQ. CDR3 region: CASSLASGNYGYTF. CDR3 coding DNA: TGTGCCAGCAGCTTAGCATCGGGGAACTATGGCTACACCTTC.

The chain has TRBV15 and TRBJ2-1; TRBD2 matches at 15 bases. Germline assignment: CDR1 LNHNV and CDR2 YYDKDF (reference sequence). Germline trimming cut 3 bases from V and 0 bases from J; bases unmatched to any gene: 6. The CDR3 loop spans 19 amino acids. CDR3 sequence reads: CATSSWGLAGGGSYNEQFF. CDR3 bases: TGTGCCACCAGCAGTTGGGGACTAGCGGGGGGAGGCTCCTACAATGAGCAGTTCTTC. Drawing the rest from reference TRBV15 and TRBJ2-1, the complete variable domain is DAMVIQNPRYQVTQFGKPVTLSCSQTLNHNVMYWYQQKSSQAPKLLFHYYDKDFNNEADTPDNFQSRRPNTSFCFLDIRSPGLGDTAMYLCATSSWGLAGGGSYNEQFFGPGTRLTVL.

This clone was seen more than once but under ten times. The chain employs TRBV7-9 and TRBJ2-7, with 15 bases lining up with TRBD2. The CDR3 extends over 15 amino acids. Germline V gene data show CDR1 as SEHNR and CDR2 as FQNEAQ (reference sequence). With 5 bases clipped from V and 5 bases from J, the junction kept 4 bases outside the gene matches. The CDR3 DNA sequence: TGTGCCAGCAGCAAAAGGACTAGCGGGGGGGACGAGCAGTACTTC. Amino acid sequence: CASSKRTSGGDEQYF.

The chain recombines TRBV6-2 or TRBV6-3 with TRBJ2-1; D not certain. The CDR3 has 16 amino acids. Trimming left V 2 bases short and J 0 bases short, with 11 bases between. Germline-derived CDR1 and CDR2 are MNHEY and SVGEGT. The CDR3 reads CASSYGQVYSYNEQFF. The CDR3, as DNA: TGTGCCAGCAGTTACGGCCAGGTCTACTCCTACAATGAGCAGTTCTTC.

The gene calls are TRBV4-1 and TRBJ1-4; D is uncertain. Germline V gene sequence: CDR1 MGHRA, CDR2 YSYEKL. V lost 2 bases and J 4 bases, leaving 11 bases between the germline ends. The CDR3 covers 15 residues. The CDR3: CASSQSPNNNEKLFF. The CDR3 DNA reads as TGCGCCAGCAGCCAATCACCTAATAATAATGAAAAACTGTTTTTT.